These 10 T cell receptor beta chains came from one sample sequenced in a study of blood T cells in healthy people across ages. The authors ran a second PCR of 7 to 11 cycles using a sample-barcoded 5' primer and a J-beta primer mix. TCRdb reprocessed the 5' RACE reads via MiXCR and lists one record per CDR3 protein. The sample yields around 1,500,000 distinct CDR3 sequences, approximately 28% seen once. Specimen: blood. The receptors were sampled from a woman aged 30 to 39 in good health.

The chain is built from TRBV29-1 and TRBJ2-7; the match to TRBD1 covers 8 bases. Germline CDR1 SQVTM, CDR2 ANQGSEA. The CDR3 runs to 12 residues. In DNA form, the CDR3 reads TGCGGCGGAGGGGACAGGCTATACGAGCAGTACTTC. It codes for CGGGDRLYEQYF.

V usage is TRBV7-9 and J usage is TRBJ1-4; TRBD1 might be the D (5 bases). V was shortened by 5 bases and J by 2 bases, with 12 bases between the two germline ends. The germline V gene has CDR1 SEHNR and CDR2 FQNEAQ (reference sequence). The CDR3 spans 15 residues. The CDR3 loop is CASSQRGGTNEKLFF. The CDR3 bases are TGTGCCAGCAGCCAACGGGGGGGGACTAATGAAAAACTGTTTTTT.

This CDR3 is CASSQPGLAGVGGKETQYF. Written as DNA, the CDR3 is TGCGCCAGCAGTCAGCCGGGACTAGCGGGAGTTGGAGGCAAAGAGACCCAGTACTTC. This chain joins TRBV23-1 and TRBJ2-5; 14 bases align to TRBD2. Being an ORF, TRBV23-1 has a function that is uncertain. The CDR3 has 19 residues. The junction had 12 bases not matched to a gene; V was cut back by 3 bases and J by 3 bases.

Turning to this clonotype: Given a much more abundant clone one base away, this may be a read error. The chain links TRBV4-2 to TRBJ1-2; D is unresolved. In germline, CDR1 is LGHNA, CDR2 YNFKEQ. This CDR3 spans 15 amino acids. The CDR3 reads CASSQDPGGRYGHTF. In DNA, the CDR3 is TGTGCCAGCAGCCAAGACCCTGGCGGCCGCTATGGCCACACCTTC.

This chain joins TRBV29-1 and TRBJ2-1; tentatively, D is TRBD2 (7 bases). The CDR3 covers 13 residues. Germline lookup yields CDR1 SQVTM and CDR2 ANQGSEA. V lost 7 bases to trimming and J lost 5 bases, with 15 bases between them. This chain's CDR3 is CSARGTTHNEQFF. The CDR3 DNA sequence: TGCAGCGCGAGGGGGACTACCCACAATGAGCAGTTCTTC.

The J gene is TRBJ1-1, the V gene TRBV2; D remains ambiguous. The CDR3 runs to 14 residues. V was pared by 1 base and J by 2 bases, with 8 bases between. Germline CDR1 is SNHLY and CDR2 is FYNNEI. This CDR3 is CASSEGRINTEAFF. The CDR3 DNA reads TGTGCCAGCAGTGAAGGCAGAATCAACACTGAAGCTTTCTTT.

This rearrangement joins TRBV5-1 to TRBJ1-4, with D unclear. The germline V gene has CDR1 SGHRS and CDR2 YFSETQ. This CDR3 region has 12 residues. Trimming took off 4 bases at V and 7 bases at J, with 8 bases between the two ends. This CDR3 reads CASSGRGEKLFF. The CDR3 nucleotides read TGCGCCAGCAGCGGGCGGGGTGAAAAACTGTTTTTT.

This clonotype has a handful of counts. This chain's CDR3 is CASSLSTARPGEQYF. CDR3 DNA: TGTGCCAGCAGCTTATCTACGGCACGGCCTGGCGAGCAGTACTTC. The rearrangement uses TRBV7-2 and TRBJ2-7; no reliable D call. Germline values: CDR1 SGHTA, CDR2 FQGNSA. V dropped 2 bases and J dropped 6 bases, with 17 bases sitting between them. The CDR3 runs to 15 residues.

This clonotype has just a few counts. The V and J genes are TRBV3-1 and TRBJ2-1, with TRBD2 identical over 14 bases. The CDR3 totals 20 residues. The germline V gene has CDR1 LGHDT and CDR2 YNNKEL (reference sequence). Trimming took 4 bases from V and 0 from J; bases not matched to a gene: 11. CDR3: CASSPRLAGGYMSSYNEQFF. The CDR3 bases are TGTGCCAGCAGCCCCCGACTAGCGGGGGGGTATATGAGCTCCTACAATGAGCAGTTCTTC.

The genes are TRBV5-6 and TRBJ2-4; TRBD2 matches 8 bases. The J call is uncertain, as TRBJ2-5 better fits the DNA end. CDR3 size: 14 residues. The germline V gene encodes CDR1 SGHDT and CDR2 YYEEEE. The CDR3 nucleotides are TGTGCCAGCAGTATCGGGACTAGGGGAGAGACCCAGTACTTC. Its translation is CASSIGTRGETQYF.